This section outlines one TCR beta chain sequence together with its context. Its specificity is unknown. This sample is part of a study of OX40 agonist ivuxolimab in advanced cancers. In the study overall: Patients were roughly 81% male with ages roughly 20 to 80, mean approximately 55. General observations from the study: There was clonal expansion of CD4+ and CD8+ blood T cells by week 6 at 0.1 to 3.0 mg/kg. Partly responding patients at 0.1-3.0 mg/kg showed some of the smallest clonal expansion. Normalized T-cell clonal expansion was also low in a subset of nonresponders.

The V gene lost 2 bases and the J gene lost 0 bases, with 11 bases spanning the gap. This CDR3 has 16 amino acids. CDR1 is LNHDA, CDR2 SQIVND, per germline (reference sequence). Profiled with immunoSEQ multiplex PCR; TCRdb holds only in-frame clones, not every one. In the table there are 57,000 or so clones, 86% of which are singletons. The source material was CD4+ or CD8+ T cells sorted from blood, sampled in a trial of the OX40 agonist ivuxolimab. The clonotype originates from an adult with an advanced solid tumor such as melanoma, head and neck, liver or kidney cancer. The rearrangement links TRBV19 to TRBJ1-5; D ambiguous. CDR3 in amino acids: CASSIFWQNSNQPQHF. The CDR3 coding sequence is TGTGCCAGTAGTATATTTTGGCAGAATAGCAATCAGCCCCAGCATTTT.